The clone carrying this T cell receptor beta chain was observed a few times. Its specificity is not known. These data come from a study of beta chain features in type 1 diabetes. The entirety of the isolated RNA underwent reverse transcription, so expressed TCRB transcripts were sequenced. Clones were read by immunoSEQ multiplex PCR, and TCRdb kept only the in-frame ones, dropping some. Of about 660,000 clones in the sample, about 14% are singletons; the top ten hold 0.035% to 0.045%. The length of the CDR3 is 14 residues. V lost 4 bases to trimming and J lost 5 bases, with 12 bases between them. Germline V gene sequence: CDR1 SGHVS, CDR2 FNYEAQ. Study findings and constraints: A potential PCR bias toward shorter templates would be equal in patient and control samples. When Type 1 diabetes patients were examined, their TCRB CDR3s proved moderately but significantly shorter in all four CD4+ subsets. For cells with high TCR expression, cDNA sequencing could yield over-representation.

This TCR came from a man aged 18 to 29 with type 1 diabetes. The specimen was naive CD4+ T cells from blood. The chain recombines TRBV7-6 with TRBJ2-1, with D unresolved. The CDR3 DNA is TGTGCCAGCAGCTCTACGCCTGATAACAATGAGCAGTTCTTC. As protein: CASSSTPDNNEQFF.